The 25 T cell receptor beta chains presented below share a single source sample, sequenced in a study of blood T cells in healthy people across ages. Together with a sample-barcoded 5' primer, a J-beta primer mix was included in a second PCR lasting about 7 to 12 cycles. TCRdb processed the 5' RACE reads anew with MiXCR; each CDR3 protein has one entry. The sample has some 850,000 distinct CDR3 sequences, approximately 24% seen once. The data were also submitted as part of a second study, on T cells of mothers and their children.

The sample taken for sequencing was blood. Every receptor here comes from a boy younger than 18 in good health.

This clonotype was counted between two and nine times. This chain connects TRBV28 to TRBJ2-4, with D possibly being TRBD1 (5 bases). Trimming cost V 5 bases and J 6 bases, with 20 bases left between them. CDR1 and CDR2 (germline): MDHEN, SYDVKM. This CDR3 is built from 16 residues. The CDR3 here is CASSPTWGSLLNIQYF. CDR3 in DNA: TGTGCCAGCAGTCCGACCTGGGGCAGTTTATTAAACATTCAGTACTTC.

The rearrangement joins TRBV11-2 to TRBJ1-1; 7 nucleotides agree with TRBD1. The ends lost 5 bases at V and 2 bases at J; junction bases unmatched: 14. CDR1 and CDR2 from the germline V gene are SGHAT and FQNNGV. The CDR3 sequence is 17 residues long. The DNA for the CDR3 is TGTGCCAGCAGCAGAACCCCGGGACAGCGCTCAAACACTGAAGCTTTCTTT. Translation: CASSRTPGQRSNTEAFF.

This clonotype showed up just a few times. The chain couples TRBV25-1 to TRBJ2-7; D gene ambiguous. Trimming removed 0 bases at V and 7 bases at J, with 16 bases between. The CDR3 totals 15 residues. Germline lookup yields CDR1 MGHDK and CDR2 SYGVNS. CDR3: CASSEYSSGVGEQYF. CDR3 bases: TGTGCCAGCAGTGAATATTCGTCAGGCGTCGGGGAGCAGTACTTC.

This clonotype was counted only a few times. The chain joins TRBV20-1 to TRBJ2-5; weak D call: TRBD1 (5 bases). The CDR3 has 15 residues. Germline CDR1 DFQATT, CDR2 SNEGSKA (reference sequence). V was cut by 5 bases and J by 9 bases, with 25 bases left in between. CDR3: CSAYPGEVGLGPQYF. CDR3 bases: TGCAGTGCTTACCCTGGGGAAGTAGGATTGGGGCCCCAGTACTTC.

This clonotype came up a few times. This chain links TRBV6-5 with TRBJ2-5; no clear D. The J call is uncertain, as TRBJ2-1 better fits the DNA end. CDR1 is MNHEY, CDR2 SVGAGI, per germline. The CDR3 is made up of 12 amino acids. Written as DNA, the CDR3 is TGTGCCAGCAGTTACCGACGTGGTGAGCAGTTCTTC. The encoded protein is CASSYRRGEQFF.

This chain connects TRBV15 to TRBJ2-1, with TRBD2 identical over 7 bases. Trimming removed 7 bases from V and 4 bases from J; junction bases left unmatched: 7. There are 14 residues in the CDR3. The germline CDR1 and CDR2 sequences are LNHNV and YYDKDF (reference sequence). The CDR3 DNA sequence: TGTGCCACCACAACAGCGGGGTCTTACAATGAGCAGTTCTTC. It is translated as CATTTAGSYNEQFF.

The table lists this clonotype with a few counts. This chain links TRBV6-5 with TRBJ2-3, with TRBD1 as a possible D gene (5 bases). CDR1 and CDR2 from the germline V gene are MNHEY and SVGAGI. CDR3 length: 13 residues. Trimming cost V 6 bases and J 2 bases, with 9 bases left between them. The CDR3, as DNA: TGTGCCAGCAGCAAGGGGTTCACAGATACGCAGTATTTT. It yields the protein CASSKGFTDTQYF.

The rearrangement joins TRBV20-1 to TRBJ2-5; 12 positions match TRBD2. CDR1 and CDR2 (germline): DFQATT, SNEGSKA (reference sequence). V lost 4 bases and J lost 5; bases outside the gene matches: 8. The CDR3 sequence is 15 residues long. CDR3 nucleotides: TGCAGTGCTACTAGCGGGGGGGCCAAAGTTGAGACCCAGTACTTC. This encodes CSATSGGAKVETQYF.

The genes are TRBV12-3 or TRBV12-4 and TRBJ1-2; D unresolved. This CDR3 is 13 amino acids long. Deletions cut 3 bases from V and 6 bases from J, with 11 bases between. The CDR3 DNA reads as TGTGCCAGCAGTTTGGTATTAGGAGATGGCTACACCTTC. Translating it yields CASSLVLGDGYTF.

The gene calls are TRBV20-1 and TRBJ1-3; tentative D call: TRBD1 (6 bases). CDR1 and CDR2 from the germline V gene are DFQATT and SNEGSKA (reference sequence). The CDR3 length is 14 residues. CDR3: CSAVAGASGNTIYF. The DNA for the CDR3 is TGCAGCGCCGTTGCAGGGGCCTCTGGAAACACCATATATTTT.

This clonotype came up a few times. V gene TRBV5-1 combines with J gene TRBJ2-3; 14 bases match TRBD2. The germline V gene has CDR1 SGHRS and CDR2 YFSETQ. The junction had 3 bases not matched to a gene; V was cut back by 2 bases and J by 4 bases. The CDR3 spans 16 residues. The CDR3: CASSFGTSGGPDTQYF. In DNA form, the CDR3 reads TGCGCCAGCAGCTTTGGGACTAGCGGGGGTCCAGATACGCAGTATTTT.

The V call is TRBV12-3 or TRBV12-4, the J call TRBJ2-5; 9 nucleotides match TRBD2. The closer fit of TRBJ2-1 to the DNA end suggests the J call may be wrong. CDR3 length: 15 residues. Here the CDR3 DNA reads TGTGCCAGTAAGAGCGGGAGGAGTTCCTACAATGAGCAGTTCTTC. This encodes CASKSGRSSYNEQFF.

Many counts were recorded for this clonotype. The chain is built from TRBV12-3 or TRBV12-4 and TRBJ2-5; TRBD2 aligns across 7 bases. CDR3 length equals 13 residues. With 6 bases clipped from V and 4 bases from J, the junction kept 5 bases outside the gene matches. CDR3 amino acids: CASSGGSGETQYF. The CDR3 region has the DNA TGTGCCAGCAGCGGGGGGTCGGGAGAGACCCAGTACTTC.

This clonotype was seen a few times. V and J are TRBV2 and TRBJ2-5; D is uncertain. The J call could be wrong; TRBJ2-1 is a better fit for the DNA end. CDR1 and CDR2 (germline): SNHLY, FYNNEI. The CDR3 totals 16 residues. The chain's CDR3 is CASSEEGIGTYNEQFF. The CDR3 DNA sequence: TGTGCCAGCAGTGAAGAGGGTATCGGAACCTACAATGAGCAGTTCTTC.

The count of this clonotype is one. V and J are TRBV21-1 and TRBJ2-3; the D call TRBD1 from the table was never checked on the DNA. TRBV21-1 constitutes a pseudogene. The CDR3 is made up of 17 amino acids. Written as DNA, the CDR3 is TGTGCCAGCAGCAAAGATGAGACAACCCACATCCCGGATACGCAGTATTTT. This translates into CASSKDETTHIPDTQYF.

The gene calls are TRBV18 and TRBJ1-2; 7 positions agree with TRBD1. V dropped 3 bases and J dropped 8; count of bases not matched to a gene: 6. Germline assignment: CDR1 KGHSH and CDR2 LQKENI. The CDR3 length is 13 residues. Here the CDR3 reads CASSPGTVSGYTF. The CDR3 nucleotides are TGTGCCAGCTCACCTGGGACAGTAAGCGGCTACACCTTC.

The chain links TRBV27 to TRBJ2-5, with D perhaps TRBD1 or TRBD2 (6 bases each). The J call may be in error: the DNA end matches TRBJ2-1 better. Germline CDR1 MNHEY, CDR2 SMNVEV (reference sequence). The CDR3 runs to 12 residues. The CDR3 loop reads CASSIKGGEQFF. For the CDR3, the DNA is TGTGCCAGCAGTATAAAGGGGGGCGAGCAGTTCTTC.

This chain connects TRBV4-2 to TRBJ2-5; 13 bases line up with TRBD2. The DNA end is more similar to TRBJ2-1, so the J call may be wrong. The CDR3 runs to 16 residues. Germline CDR1 is LGHNA and CDR2 is YNFKEQ. The CDR3 DNA is TGTGCCAGCAGCCCCGGGACTAGCGGGGCCTCACGGGAGCAGTTCTTC. It yields the protein CASSPGTSGASREQFF.

The chain links TRBV12-3 or TRBV12-4 to TRBJ1-2, with 11 bases fitting TRBD1. V trimming: 8 bases; J trimming: 4 bases; junction bases outside the gene matches: 9. The CDR3 has 15 residues. The CDR3 spells CASGLTGTGGYGYTF. CDR3 nucleotide sequence: TGTGCCAGCGGGTTAACCGGGACAGGGGGCTATGGCTACACCTTC.

CDR3 sequence (DNA): TGTGCCAGCAGTTTACAGAGGGGACAGCTGAATGGCTACACCTTC. This sequence encodes CASSLQRGQLNGYTF. The chain links TRBV27 to TRBJ1-2; 7 bases match TRBD1. This CDR3 comprises 15 residues. J was trimmed by 6 bases and V by 2 bases; bases with no gene match: 9. The V gene's germline CDR1 is MNHEY and CDR2 SMNVEV (reference sequence).

Here the CDR3 DNA reads TGTGCCAGCAGCTGCCGGGACAGGGGAAAGACCCAGTACTTC. Protein product: CASSCRDRGKTQYF. The J gene is TRBJ2-5, the V gene TRBV5-6; 10 bases line up with TRBD1. This CDR3 has 14 residues. J gave up 6 bases and V 3 bases, and 5 bases lay outside the gene matches. Germline assignment: CDR1 SGHDT and CDR2 YYEEEE.

V usage is TRBV5-1 and J usage is TRBJ2-5; 10 bases agree with TRBD2. Per the germline V gene, CDR1 is SGHRS and CDR2 is YFSETQ. V lost 2 bases to trimming and J lost 0 bases; unmatched junction nucleotides: 4. This CDR3 is 16 amino acids long. Here the CDR3 reads CASSFEAGGYQETQYF. CDR3 nucleotide sequence: TGCGCCAGCAGCTTCGAAGCGGGGGGGTACCAAGAGACCCAGTACTTC.

J is TRBJ1-2 and V is TRBV4-1; D is uncertain. This CDR3 comprises 13 residues. V was trimmed by 0 bases and J by 8 bases, leaving 10 bases between them. Per the germline V gene, CDR1 is MGHRA and CDR2 is YSYEKL. This CDR3 is CASSQDPISGYTF. CDR3 in DNA: TGCGCCAGCAGCCAAGATCCAATTTCGGGCTACACCTTC.

A word on this clonotype: An end of the junction does not agree with germline; a read error may underlie this. The V and J genes are TRBV11-3 and TRBJ2-5; 7 bases match TRBD1. Germline CDR1 and CDR2: SGHNT and YENEEA. The CDR3 contains 15 residues. CDR3 nucleotide sequence: TGTGCCAGCAGTTTAGGACAGGACAAACAAGAGACCCAGTACTTC. It codes for CASSLGQDKQETQYF. The full variable domain, in which reference TRBV11-3 and TRBJ2-5 provide the parts outside the CDR3, is EAGVVQSPRYKIIEKKQPVAFWCNPISGHNTLYWYLQNLGQGPELLIRYENEEAVDDSQLPKDRFSAERLKGVDSTLKIQPAELGDSAVYLCASSLGQDKQETQYFGPGTRLLVL.

This clonotype was recorded a few times. The chain is built from TRBV5-1 and TRBJ1-5; D is possibly TRBD1 (5 bases). The CDR3 is 16 amino acids. V was cut by 0 bases and J by 7 bases, with 17 bases left in between. CDR1 SGHRS and CDR2 YFSETQ come from the germline V gene. For the CDR3, the DNA is TGCGCCAGCAGCTTGGGGACGGGCCGGGGGGAACAGCCCCAGCATTTT. Residues: CASSLGTGRGEQPQHF. The full variable domain, completed using reference TRBV5-1 and TRBJ1-5, is KAGVTQTPRYLIKTRGQQVTLSCSPISGHRSVSWYQQTPGQGLQFLFEYFSETQRNKGNFPGRFSGRQFSNSRSEMNVSTLELGDSALYLCASSLGTGRGEQPQHFGDGTRLSIL.